Sequencing of this T cell receptor (beta chain) was carried out in a study of radiotherapy plus CTLA-4 blockade in lung cancer. Study-level background: There were objective responses in 18% of patients, and around 32% had disease control.

Findings of the study overall: Early blood T cell clone dynamics reportedly forecast response best, with interferon-beta. Blood-borne expansion of tumor-derived TCR clones followed radiotherapy plus ipilimumab.

Notes on this clone: Antigen specificity is unknown.

Those patients who had chemo-refractory metastatic non-small-cell lung cancer were given focal radiation along with CTLA-4 blockade through ipilimumab. Repertoires were generated with immunoSEQ multiplex PCR, while TCRdb's copy carries only in-frame clones and drops some. The sample includes 45,000 to 55,000 clones, approximately 86% of them seen just once. Trimming pared 8 bases from V and 5 bases from J, leaving 10 bases between. The CDR3 runs 11 residues. Per germline, CDR1 SNHLY and CDR2 FYNNEI. The chain combines TRBV2 with TRBJ2-7; tentatively, D is TRBD1 (6 bases). The source of this sequence is a human donor with non-small cell lung cancer that progressed on radiotherapy plus ipilimumab. Some clones in this sample may be carry-over from other donors' samples. The sequencing here drew on peripheral blood, taken from a patient treated with radiotherapy plus ipilimumab. This CDR3 reads CASYRVDEQYF. In DNA form, the CDR3 reads TGTGCCAGCTACAGGGTGGACGAGCAGTACTTC.